These 26 T cell receptor beta chains were all obtained from the same sample, sequenced in a study of T cell responses to AZD1222 COVID-19 vaccine. Sequencing was performed with immunoSEQ multiplex PCR; in TCRdb, only in-frame clones are kept and a portion is missing. This table holds over 150,000 clones, around 90% found once. Sample: peripheral blood, taken on day 0 of AZD1222 vaccination. These receptors all stem from an adult in good health.

V and J are TRBV5-1 and TRBJ2-1; D remains ambiguous. CDR1 is SGHRS and CDR2 is YFSETQ in the germline V gene. This CDR3 comprises 15 residues. Trimming shortened V by 0 bases and J by 2 bases, and 9 bases separated the two germline ends. The CDR3 coding sequence is TGCGCCAGCAGCTTGGTGCGGCAGGCCTACAATGAGCAGTTCTTC. Its protein product is CASSLVRQAYNEQFF. Supplemented by reference TRBV5-1 and TRBJ2-1, the full variable domain reads KAGVTQTPRYLIKTRGQQVTLSCSPISGHRSVSWYQQTPGQGLQFLFEYFSETQRNKGNFPGRFSGRQFSNSRSEMNVSTLELGDSALYLCASSLVRQAYNEQFFGPGTRLTVL.

In DNA, the CDR3 is TGTGCCAGCTCACACCAAGGTAGAGGGAGCGGCGGGGATGAGCAGTTCTTC. Translation: CASSHQGRGSGGDEQFF. The gene calls are TRBV18 and TRBJ2-1, with TRBD2 as a possible D gene (6 bases). In germline, CDR1 is KGHSH, CDR2 LQKENI. The CDR3 totals 17 residues. The V gene lost 4 bases and the J gene lost 8 bases, with 24 bases spanning the gap.

The gene calls are TRBV25-1 and TRBJ1-2, with TRBD1 matching 7 bases. With V trimmed by 0 bases and J by 7 bases, 5 bases remained unmatched. Germline V CDR1 and CDR2: MGHDK, SYGVNS. The CDR3 length is 14 residues. This CDR3 is CASSEYKGASGYTF. The CDR3 DNA reads TGTGCCAGCAGTGAATACAAGGGGGCGAGTGGCTACACCTTC.

This chain joins TRBV19 and TRBJ1-5; tentatively, D is TRBD1 (5 bases). Trimming cost V 8 bases and J 7 bases, with 27 bases left between them. CDR1 is LNHDA and CDR2 is SQIVND in the germline V gene (reference sequence). The CDR3 totals 17 residues. The CDR3 reads CASPHSGLFGAKQPQHF. The CDR3 region has the DNA TGTGCCAGTCCACATTCAGGCCTCTTCGGGGCCAAACAGCCCCAGCATTTT.

V gene TRBV28 combines with J gene TRBJ1-5; a possible D gene is TRBD1 (6 bases). The CDR3 has 18 residues. CDR1 and CDR2 from the germline V gene are MDHEN and SYDVKM. Trimming took off 8 bases at V and 2 bases at J, with 25 bases between the two ends. The CDR3 is CASSDSSNTGSGNQPQHF. As DNA, the CDR3 is TGTGCCAGCTCCGATTCGAGCAATACAGGGAGTGGCAATCAGCCCCAGCATTTT. The full variable domain, with the rest looked up from reference TRBV28 and TRBJ1-5, is DVKVTQSSRYLVKRTGEKVFLECVQDMDHENMFWYRQDPGLGLRLIYFSYDVKMKEKGDIPEGYSVSREKKERFSLILESASTNQTSMYLCASSDSSNTGSGNQPQHFGDGTRLSIL.

This clone was detected a few times. The chain has TRBV2 and TRBJ2-7, with TRBD1 matching 8 bases. Germline V lookup: CDR1 SNHLY, CDR2 FYNNEI. The CDR3 is 13 residues long. With 6 bases clipped from V and 3 bases from J, the junction kept 4 bases outside the gene matches. The CDR3 spells CASRYGTGYEQYF. For the CDR3, the DNA is TGTGCCAGCAGATACGGGACAGGCTACGAGCAGTACTTC. The variable domain in full, completed from reference TRBV2 and TRBJ2-7, reads EPEVTQTPSHQVTQMGQEVILRCVPISNHLYFYWYRQILGQKVEFLVSFYNNEISEKSEIFDDQFSVERPDGSNFTLKIRSTKLEDSAMYFCASRYGTGYEQYFGPGTRLTVT.

The rearrangement uses TRBV9 and TRBJ2-1, with TRBD2 matching 8 bases. This CDR3 comprises 15 residues. In germline, CDR1 is SGDLS, CDR2 YYNGEE. Trimming cost V 0 bases and J 3 bases; bases outside gene matches: 2. CDR3 in DNA: TGTGCCAGCAGCGTAGAAGCGGGAGTCTACAATGAGCAGTTCTTC. Translating it yields CASSVEAGVYNEQFF.

The V call is TRBV18, the J call TRBJ2-5; the D call may be TRBD1 or TRBD2 (5 bases each). This CDR3 is 16 amino acids long. V dropped 1 base and J dropped 3 bases, with 15 bases sitting between them. Germline values: CDR1 KGHSH, CDR2 LQKENI. The CDR3 spells CASSPLPDSGEETQYF. In DNA form, the CDR3 reads TGTGCCAGCTCACCACTTCCAGACAGCGGAGAAGAGACCCAGTACTTC.

The chain uses TRBV6-5 and TRBJ1-5; 7 bases fit TRBD1. V trimming: 6 bases; J trimming: 4 bases; junction bases outside the gene matches: 9. The CDR3 covers 15 residues. Germline V gene lookup returns CDR1 MNHEY and CDR2 SVGAGI. The CDR3 DNA is TGTGCCAGCAGGAAGTACAGGGGTTGGAATCAGCCCCAGCATTTT. Amino acids: CASRKYRGWNQPQHF.

CDR3 in amino acids: CASSRHNTEAFF. CDR3 nucleotide sequence: TGTGCCAGCAGTCGGCATAACACTGAAGCTTTCTTT. The rearrangement joins TRBV27 to TRBJ1-1, with unresolved D. This CDR3 contains 12 residues. V shed 5 bases and J shed 2 bases, with 6 bases lying between them. CDR1 and CDR2 (germline): MNHEY, SMNVEV (reference sequence).

This chain links TRBV28 with TRBJ1-2, with D hard to call. CDR1 is MDHEN and CDR2 is SYDVKM in the germline V gene. V was pared by 4 bases and J by 4 bases, with 16 bases between. The CDR3 is 15 amino acids. CDR3 region: CASSSLPATVYGYTF. As DNA, the CDR3 is TGTGCCAGCAGTTCCCTCCCCGCGACGGTCTATGGCTACACCTTC.

The V gene is TRBV15, the J gene TRBJ2-7, with D perhaps being TRBD1 or TRBD2 (5 bases each). The CDR3 has 14 amino acids. V gave up 5 bases and J gave up 4 bases, with 15 bases separating them. Germline loops: CDR1 LNHNV, CDR2 YYDKDF (reference sequence). CDR3 nucleotide sequence: TGTGCCACCAGCGGCCGGGACCGGACGTACGAGCAGTACTTC. As protein: CATSGRDRTYEQYF.

This chain uses TRBV19 with TRBJ2-1, with 8 bases lining up with TRBD1. This CDR3 has 15 residues. Germline CDR1 LNHDA, CDR2 SQIVND (reference sequence). With 3 bases clipped from V and 2 bases from J, the junction kept 3 bases outside the gene matches. The CDR3 here is CASSMYRGAYNEQFF. The CDR3 DNA is TGTGCCAGTAGTATGTACAGGGGGGCCTACAATGAGCAGTTCTTC.

The chain recombines TRBV28 with TRBJ1-5, with TRBD1 as a possible D gene (5 bases). The CDR3 length is 15 residues. Between the trimmed V and J ends, which lost 1 base and 0 bases, there was a span of 7 bases. CDR1 MDHEN and CDR2 SYDVKM come from the germline V gene. This CDR3 reads CASSLSGNSNQPQHF. CDR3 sequence (DNA): TGTGCCAGCAGTTTATCAGGGAATAGCAATCAGCCCCAGCATTTT.

This chain connects TRBV19 to TRBJ2-1, with 9 bases identical to TRBD1. V was clipped by 4 bases and J by 6 bases; unmatched bases: 13. CDR3 length equals 17 residues. The V gene's germline CDR1 is LNHDA and CDR2 SQIVND (reference sequence). CDR3 residues: CASSSHRGPAGSNEQFF. CDR3 in DNA: TGTGCCAGTAGTAGCCACAGGGGGCCAGCGGGAAGCAATGAGCAGTTCTTC.

The chain recombines TRBV6-5 with TRBJ2-7, with 10 positions matching TRBD2. Germline loops: CDR1 MNHEY, CDR2 SVGAGI. V dropped 6 bases and J dropped 8; count of bases not matched to a gene: 10. This CDR3 has 14 amino acids. This CDR3 is CASSVSLAGVKQYF. The CDR3 DNA is TGTGCCAGCAGCGTCTCCCTAGCGGGAGTGAAGCAGTACTTC.

V usage is TRBV28 and J usage is TRBJ1-2; D is undetermined. The CDR3 spans 11 residues. Germline V gene sequence: CDR1 MDHEN, CDR2 SYDVKM. V was shortened by 10 bases and J by 4 bases, with 10 bases between the two germline ends. The CDR3 DNA follows: TGTGCCACCCTCGAGGTCTATGGCTACACCTTC. Translation gives CATLEVYGYTF.

V and J are TRBV11-2 and TRBJ2-1, with 7 bases lining up with TRBD2. Trimming removed 1 base from V and 6 bases from J; junction bases left unmatched: 6. Germline values: CDR1 SGHAT, CDR2 FQNNGV. The CDR3 runs to 15 residues. The CDR3: CASSLVAGAPNEQFF. CDR3 in DNA: TGTGCCAGCAGCTTAGTTGCGGGAGCCCCCAATGAGCAGTTCTTC.

The chain couples TRBV5-6 to TRBJ2-3; D might be TRBD1 or TRBD2, each matching 5 bases. This CDR3 comprises 13 residues. V gave up 3 bases and J gave up 10 bases, with 15 bases separating them. Germline V gene data show CDR1 as SGHDT and CDR2 as YYEEEE. CDR3: CASSSGRRSAQYF. CDR3 nucleotides: TGTGCCAGCAGCTCGGGACGTCGCAGTGCGCAGTATTTT.

The chain carries TRBV5-4 and TRBJ2-7; tentative D call: TRBD2 (6 bases). This CDR3 contains 12 residues. V dropped 4 bases and J dropped 11 bases, with 16 bases sitting between them. CDR1 is SGHNT, CDR2 YYREEE, per germline (reference sequence). The CDR3 loop is CASSTDRKREYF. The CDR3 DNA sequence: TGTGCCAGCAGCACCGACCGAAAGCGGGAGTACTTC.

This clone was recorded a few times. This sequence joins TRBV28 and TRBJ1-1; unclear D gene. The V gene's germline CDR1 is MDHEN and CDR2 SYDVKM. Trimming shortened V by 3 bases and J by 0 bases, and 11 bases separated the two germline ends. CDR3 size: 15 residues. The CDR3 DNA sequence: TGTGCCAGCAGTTTGCGGGGAAACTTGAACACTGAAGCTTTCTTT. Amino acids: CASSLRGNLNTEAFF.

This chain connects TRBV4-1 to TRBJ1-1, with D tentatively TRBD1 (6 bases). This CDR3 has 15 residues. Germline loops: CDR1 MGHRA, CDR2 YSYEKL. The V and J ends lost 0 bases and 3 bases respectively, with 11 bases between them. The DNA of the CDR3 is TGCGCCAGCAGCCAAGAGGGCAGGGGTTACACTGAAGCTTTCTTT. It is translated as CASSQEGRGYTEAFF.

This chain joins TRBV5-4 and TRBJ2-7; possibly TRBD2 for D (5 bases). This CDR3 comprises 15 residues. CDR1 is SGHNT and CDR2 is YYREEE in the germline V gene (reference sequence). Trimming removed 4 bases at V and 3 bases at J, with 17 bases between. The CDR3 spells CASSQPGSSYYEQYF. The CDR3 nucleotides read TGTGCCAGCAGCCAACCGGGATCCTCATACTACGAGCAGTACTTC.

The chain combines TRBV28 with TRBJ2-7; 10 bases line up with TRBD2. The CDR3 extends over 15 amino acids. V shed 5 bases and J 2 bases; nucleotides not matched to a gene: 6. From germline, CDR1 is MDHEN and CDR2 SYDVKM. The chain's CDR3 is CASSPRTSGTYEQYF. CDR3 in DNA: TGTGCCAGCAGTCCTCGGACTAGCGGAACCTACGAGCAGTACTTC. Full variable domain (outside the CDR3, taken from reference TRBV28 and TRBJ2-7): DVKVTQSSRYLVKRTGEKVFLECVQDMDHENMFWYRQDPGLGLRLIYFSYDVKMKEKGDIPEGYSVSREKKERFSLILESASTNQTSMYLCASSPRTSGTYEQYFGPGTRLTVT.

This clone turned up a few times. The V call is TRBV6-5, the J call TRBJ1-1, with TRBD1 matching 11 bases. Losses at the gene ends were 6 bases for V and 4 bases for J; bases not matched to a gene: 4. The CDR3 runs to 14 residues. Germline V CDR1 and CDR2: MNHEY, SVGAGI. CDR3 region: CASRRTGGPTEAFF. The CDR3 nucleotides read TGTGCCAGCAGACGGACAGGGGGCCCCACTGAAGCTTTCTTT.

The chain carries TRBV5-6 and TRBJ2-1; unclear D gene. The length of the CDR3 is 11 residues. V lost 9 bases to trimming and J lost 6 bases, with 10 bases between them. From germline, CDR1 is SGHDT and CDR2 YYEEEE. The CDR3 protein is CATTSGNEQFF. CDR3 nucleotides: TGTGCCACCACTTCGGGCAATGAGCAGTTCTTC.